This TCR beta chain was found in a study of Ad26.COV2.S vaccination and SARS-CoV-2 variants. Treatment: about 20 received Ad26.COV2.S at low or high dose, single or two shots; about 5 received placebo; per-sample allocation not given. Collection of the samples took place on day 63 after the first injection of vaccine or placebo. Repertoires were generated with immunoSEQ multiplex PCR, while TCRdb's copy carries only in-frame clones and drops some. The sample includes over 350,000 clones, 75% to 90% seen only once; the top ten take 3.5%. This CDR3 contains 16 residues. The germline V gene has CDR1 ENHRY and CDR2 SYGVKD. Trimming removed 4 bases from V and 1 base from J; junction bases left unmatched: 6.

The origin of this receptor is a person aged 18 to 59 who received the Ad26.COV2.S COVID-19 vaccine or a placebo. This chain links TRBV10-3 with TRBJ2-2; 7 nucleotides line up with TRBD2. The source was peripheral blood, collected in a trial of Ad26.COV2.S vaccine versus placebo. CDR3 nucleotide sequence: TGTGCCATCAGTGCCGACGGGGGGAAGAACACCGGGGAGCTGTTTTTT. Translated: CAISADGGKNTGELFF.